This entry lists 9 T cell receptor beta chains sequenced from one sample in a study of technical replicates of blood from a handful of donors. Repertoires were generated with immunoSEQ multiplex PCR, while TCRdb's copy carries only in-frame clones and drops some. Counted here are roughly 68,000 clones, more than 75% occurring once; the ten biggest clones make up under 6.5%. The sequenced sample was PBMCs. The receptors shown here come from a human donor in good health. Some clones in this sample may be carry-over from other donors' samples.

The rearrangement joins TRBV30 to TRBJ2-7; 9 nucleotides line up with TRBD1. This CDR3 region has 11 residues. Germline values: CDR1 GTSNPN, CDR2 SVGIG (reference sequence). After removal of 5 bases from V and 6 bases from J, the junction contained 2 bases not matched to a gene. CDR3 loop: CAWGQGSEQYF. CDR3 bases: TGTGCCTGGGGACAGGGGAGCGAGCAGTACTTC.

The rearrangement uses TRBV18 and TRBJ1-1; D not resolved. The V end lost 3 bases, the J end lost 4 bases, and 9 bases lay between the germline ends. Germline CDR1 is KGHSH and CDR2 is LQKENI. The CDR3 has 13 amino acids. In DNA form, the CDR3 reads TGTGCCAGCTCACCCCAAGTGAGCACTGAAGCTTTCTTT. It translates to CASSPQVSTEAFF.

The V call is TRBV7-2, the J call TRBJ2-1, with unresolved D. The V gene's germline CDR1 is SGHTA and CDR2 FQGNSA. The length of the CDR3 is 14 residues. V dropped 3 bases and J dropped 6 bases, with 12 bases sitting between them. The CDR3 region has the DNA TGTGCCAGCAGCTTCGACTTCTACCCCAATGAGCAGTTCTTC. This codes for CASSFDFYPNEQFF.

The genes are TRBV11-2 and TRBJ2-7; no reliable D call. Trimming cost V 5 bases and J 3 bases, with 5 bases left between them. The CDR3 is 11 residues long. CDR1 SGHAT and CDR2 FQNNGV come from the germline V gene. Written as DNA, the CDR3 is TGTGCCAGCAGCCGCGGCTACGAGCAGTACTTC. Amino acids: CASSRGYEQYF. Based on the CDR3 plus reference TRBV11-2 and TRBJ2-7, the full variable domain is EAGVAQSPRYKIIEKRQSVAFWCNPISGHATLYWYQQILGQGPKLLIQFQNNGVVDDSQLPKDRFSAERLKGVDSTLKIQPAKLEDSAVYLCASSRGYEQYFGPGTRLTVT.

The chain links TRBV19 to TRBJ1-5, with D perhaps matching TRBD1 (5 bases). V lost 4 bases to trimming and J lost 0 bases, with 7 bases between them. This CDR3 is built from 14 residues. Per germline, CDR1 LNHDA and CDR2 SQIVND (reference sequence). The CDR3 nucleotides read TGTGCCAGTAGTAGCAGGGCTAGCAATCAGCCCCAGCATTTT. Translated, it gives CASSSRASNQPQHF.

CDR3 bases: TGCGCCAGCAGCCAAGAAAGGGGGCTGGGGACCCAGTACTTC. Protein sequence: CASSQERGLGTQYF. This sequence joins TRBV4-3 and TRBJ2-5; TRBD1 agrees at 7 bases. The CDR3 contains 14 residues. The ends lost 0 bases at V and 7 bases at J; junction bases unmatched: 5. Germline lookup yields CDR1 LGHNA and CDR2 YSLEER.

The V and J genes are TRBV5-1 and TRBJ2-1; no clear D gene. Looked up from germline, CDR1 is SGHRS and CDR2 is YFSETQ. This CDR3 comprises 15 residues. Trimming took 1 base from V and 7 from J, leaving 15 bases between them. CDR3 bases: TGCGCCAGCAGCTTGTACTCCCCTGATCTTAATGAGCAGTTCTTC. It translates to CASSLYSPDLNEQFF.

The V gene is TRBV7-9, the J gene TRBJ2-5; 8 bases map to TRBD2. Germline loops: CDR1 SEHNR, CDR2 FQNEAQ (reference sequence). CDR3 size: 16 residues. The ends lost 5 bases at V and 2 bases at J; junction bases unmatched: 10. The CDR3 here is CASSPSSGTRQETQYF. CDR3 nucleotides: TGTGCCAGCAGCCCTAGTAGCGGGACTAGACAAGAGACCCAGTACTTC.

The J gene is TRBJ2-3, the V gene TRBV19; TRBD2 matches 9 bases. Looked up from germline, CDR1 is LNHDA and CDR2 is SQIVND (reference sequence). With V trimmed by 5 bases and J by 3 bases, 12 bases remained unmatched. The CDR3 loop spans 17 amino acids. The CDR3 DNA is TGTGCCAGTAGTCTATATTCTAGCGGGGAGGGTACAGATACGCAGTATTTT. It translates to CASSLYSSGEGTDTQYF.